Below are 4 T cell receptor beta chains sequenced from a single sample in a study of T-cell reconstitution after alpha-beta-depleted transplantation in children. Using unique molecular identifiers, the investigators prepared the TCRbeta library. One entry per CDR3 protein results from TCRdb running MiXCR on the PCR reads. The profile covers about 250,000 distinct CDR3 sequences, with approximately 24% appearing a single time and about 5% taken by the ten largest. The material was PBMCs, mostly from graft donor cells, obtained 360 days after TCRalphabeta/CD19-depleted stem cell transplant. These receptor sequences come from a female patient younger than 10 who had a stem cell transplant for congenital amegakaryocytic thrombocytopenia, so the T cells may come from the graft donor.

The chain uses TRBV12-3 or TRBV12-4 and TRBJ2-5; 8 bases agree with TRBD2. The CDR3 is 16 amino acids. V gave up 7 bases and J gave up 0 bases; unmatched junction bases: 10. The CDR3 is CASTYIAGPYQETQYF. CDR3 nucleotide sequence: TGTGCCAGCACCTACATAGCGGGACCGTACCAAGAGACCCAGTACTTC.

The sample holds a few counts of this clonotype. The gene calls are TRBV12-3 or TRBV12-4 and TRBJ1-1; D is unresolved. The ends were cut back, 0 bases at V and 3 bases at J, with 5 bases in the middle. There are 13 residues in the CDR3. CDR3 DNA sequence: TGTGCCAGCAGTTTAGCGCTCGACACTGAAGCTTTCTTT. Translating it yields CASSLALDTEAFF.

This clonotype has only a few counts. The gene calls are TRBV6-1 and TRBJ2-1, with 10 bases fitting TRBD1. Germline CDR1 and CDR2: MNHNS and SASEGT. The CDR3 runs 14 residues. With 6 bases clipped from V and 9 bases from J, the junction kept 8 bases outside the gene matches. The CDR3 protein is CASSQGQGVGEQFF. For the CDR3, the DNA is TGTGCCAGCAGCCAAGGACAGGGGGTCGGTGAGCAGTTCTTC.

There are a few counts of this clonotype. CDR3 protein: CATSVDRTNTDTQYF. DNA for the CDR3: TGTGCCACCAGTGTCGACAGGACCAACACAGATACGCAGTATTTT. V and J are TRBV24-1 and TRBJ2-3; a possible D gene is TRBD1 (6 bases). Germline V gene data show CDR1 as KGHDR and CDR2 as SFDVKD. CDR3 length: 15 residues. V was trimmed by 5 bases and J by 2 bases, leaving 13 bases between them.